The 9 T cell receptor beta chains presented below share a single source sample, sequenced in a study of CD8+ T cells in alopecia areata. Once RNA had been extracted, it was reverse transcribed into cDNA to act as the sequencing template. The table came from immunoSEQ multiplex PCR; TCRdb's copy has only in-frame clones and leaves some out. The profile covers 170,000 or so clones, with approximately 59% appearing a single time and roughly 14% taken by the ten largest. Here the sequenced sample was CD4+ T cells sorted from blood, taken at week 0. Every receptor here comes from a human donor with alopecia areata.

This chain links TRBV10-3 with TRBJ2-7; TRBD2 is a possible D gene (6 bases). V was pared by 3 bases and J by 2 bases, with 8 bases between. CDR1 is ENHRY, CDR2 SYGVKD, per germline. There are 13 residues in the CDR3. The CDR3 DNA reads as TGTGCCATCAGTGAAACGGGGGCCTACGAGCAGTACTTC. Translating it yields CAISETGAYEQYF.

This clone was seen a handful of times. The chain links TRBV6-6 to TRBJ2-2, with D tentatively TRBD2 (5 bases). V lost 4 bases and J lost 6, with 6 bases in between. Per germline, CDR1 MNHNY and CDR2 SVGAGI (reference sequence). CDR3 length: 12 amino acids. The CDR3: CASSLASGELFF. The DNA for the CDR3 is TGTGCCAGCAGTTTAGCGTCCGGGGAGCTGTTTTTT.

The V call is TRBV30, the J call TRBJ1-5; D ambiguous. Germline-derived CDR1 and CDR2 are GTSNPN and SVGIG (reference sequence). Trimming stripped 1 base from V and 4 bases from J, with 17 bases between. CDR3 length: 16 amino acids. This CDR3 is CAWSEISGPLNQPQHF. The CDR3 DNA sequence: TGTGCCTGGAGTGAAATATCCGGTCCTCTTAATCAGCCCCAGCATTTT.

The DNA for the CDR3 is TGCAGCGTTGAAGAACCATCCTACGAGCAGTACTTC. This codes for CSVEEPSYEQYF. The chain links TRBV29-1 to TRBJ2-7; D uncertain. Germline CDR1 reads SQVTM; CDR2 reads ANQGSEA. Trimming took 0 bases from V and 1 from J, leaving 4 bases between them. This CDR3 has 12 amino acids.

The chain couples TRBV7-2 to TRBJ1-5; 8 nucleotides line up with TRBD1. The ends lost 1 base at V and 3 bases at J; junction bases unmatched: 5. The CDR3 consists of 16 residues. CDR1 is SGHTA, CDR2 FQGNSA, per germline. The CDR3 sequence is CASSLGAGGINQPQHF. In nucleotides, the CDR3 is TGTGCCAGCAGCTTAGGGGCAGGGGGCATCAATCAGCCCCAGCATTTT.

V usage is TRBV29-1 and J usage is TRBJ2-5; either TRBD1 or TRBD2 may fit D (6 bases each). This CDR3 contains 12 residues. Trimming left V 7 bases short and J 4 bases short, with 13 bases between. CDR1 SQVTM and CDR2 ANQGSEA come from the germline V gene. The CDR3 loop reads CSGQGGRETQYF. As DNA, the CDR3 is TGCAGCGGCCAAGGGGGGCGAGAGACCCAGTACTTC.

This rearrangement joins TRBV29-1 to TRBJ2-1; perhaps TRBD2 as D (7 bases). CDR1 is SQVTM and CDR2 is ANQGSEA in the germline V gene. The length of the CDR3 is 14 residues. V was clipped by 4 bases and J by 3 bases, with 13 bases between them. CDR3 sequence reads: CSVVRGGRYNEQFF. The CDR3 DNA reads TGCAGCGTTGTTCGCGGGGGCCGCTACAATGAGCAGTTCTTC.

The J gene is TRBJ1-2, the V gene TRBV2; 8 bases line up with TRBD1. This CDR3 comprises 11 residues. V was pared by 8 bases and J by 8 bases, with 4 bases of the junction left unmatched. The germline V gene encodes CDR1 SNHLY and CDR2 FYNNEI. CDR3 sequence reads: CASGQGRGYTF. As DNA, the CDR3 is TGTGCCAGCGGACAGGGTCGGGGCTACACCTTC.

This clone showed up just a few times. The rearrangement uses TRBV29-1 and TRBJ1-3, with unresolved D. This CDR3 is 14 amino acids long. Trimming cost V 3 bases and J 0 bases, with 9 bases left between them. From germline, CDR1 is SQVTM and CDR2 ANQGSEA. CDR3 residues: CSVDVGVSGNTIYF. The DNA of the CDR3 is TGCAGCGTTGATGTCGGGGTCTCTGGAAACACCATATATTTT.